This T cell receptor (beta chain) was found in a study of OX40 agonist ivuxolimab in advanced cancers. About the study: The group had a mean age of around 60 years, ranged from about 20 to 90, and was roughly 80% male. Partial responses were recorded for three patients, including one with hepatocellular carcinoma and two with cutaneous melanoma.

Sequenced by immunoSEQ multiplex PCR; TCRdb stores in-frame clones only, minus some. The table shows about 64,000 clones, with roughly 87% occurring only once. Sampling of blood occurred at baseline, cycle 4 day 1, and cycle 7 day 1. Germline V gene lookup returns CDR1 KGHSH and CDR2 LQKENI. V shed 5 bases, J shed 5 bases, and the junction held 4 bases outside the gene matches. The CDR3 runs 14 residues. This clone is medium-sized by share. The chain is built from TRBV18 and TRBJ2-1, with TRBD1 matching over 9 bases. The sequence was collected from an adult with an advanced solid tumor such as melanoma, head and neck, liver or kidney cancer. The sequencing used CD4+ or CD8+ T cells sorted from blood, collected in a trial of the OX40 agonist ivuxolimab. CDR3 sequence reads: CASSIGQGHNEQFF. Written as DNA, the CDR3 is TGTGCCAGCTCAATTGGACAGGGGCACAATGAGCAGTTCTTC.